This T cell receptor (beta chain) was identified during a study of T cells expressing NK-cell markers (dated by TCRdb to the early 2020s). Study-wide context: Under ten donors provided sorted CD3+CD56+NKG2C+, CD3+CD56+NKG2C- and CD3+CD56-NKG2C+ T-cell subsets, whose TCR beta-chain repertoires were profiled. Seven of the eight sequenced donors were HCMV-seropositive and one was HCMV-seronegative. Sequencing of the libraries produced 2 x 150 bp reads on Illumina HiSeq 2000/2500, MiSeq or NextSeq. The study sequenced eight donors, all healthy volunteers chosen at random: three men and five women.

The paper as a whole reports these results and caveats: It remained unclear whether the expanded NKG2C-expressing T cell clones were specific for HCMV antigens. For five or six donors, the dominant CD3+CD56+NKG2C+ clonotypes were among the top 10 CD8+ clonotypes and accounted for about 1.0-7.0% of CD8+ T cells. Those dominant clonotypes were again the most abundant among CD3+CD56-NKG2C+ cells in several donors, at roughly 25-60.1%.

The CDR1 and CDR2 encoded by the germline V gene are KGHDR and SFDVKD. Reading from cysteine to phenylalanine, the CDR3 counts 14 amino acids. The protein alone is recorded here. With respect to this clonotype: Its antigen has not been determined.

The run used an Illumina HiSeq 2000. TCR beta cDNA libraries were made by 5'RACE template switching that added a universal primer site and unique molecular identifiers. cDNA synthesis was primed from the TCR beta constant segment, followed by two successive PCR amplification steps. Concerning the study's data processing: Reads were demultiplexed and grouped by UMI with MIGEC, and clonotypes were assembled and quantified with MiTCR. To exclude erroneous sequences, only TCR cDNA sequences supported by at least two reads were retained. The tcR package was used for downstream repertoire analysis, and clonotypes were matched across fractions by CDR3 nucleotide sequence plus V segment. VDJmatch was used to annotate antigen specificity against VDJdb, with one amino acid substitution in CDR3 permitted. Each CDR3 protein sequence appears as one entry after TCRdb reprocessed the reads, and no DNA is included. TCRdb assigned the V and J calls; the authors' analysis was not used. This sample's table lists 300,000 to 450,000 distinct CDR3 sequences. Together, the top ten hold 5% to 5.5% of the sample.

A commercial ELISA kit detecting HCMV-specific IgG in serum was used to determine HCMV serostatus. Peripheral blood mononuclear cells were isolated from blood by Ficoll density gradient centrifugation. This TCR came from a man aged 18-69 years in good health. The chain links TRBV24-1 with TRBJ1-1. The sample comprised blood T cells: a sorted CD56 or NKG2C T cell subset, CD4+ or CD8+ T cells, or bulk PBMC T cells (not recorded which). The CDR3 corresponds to CATSVGGMNTEAFF.